The rows below give T cell receptor beta chains drawn from one sample of a study of blood T cell repertoires in COVID-19. Profiled with immunoSEQ multiplex PCR; TCRdb holds only in-frame clones, not every one. The sample shows under 300,000 clones, roughly 84% of them seen only once. The sequenced sample consisted of peripheral blood. All receptors come from a middle-aged man who had recovered from COVID-19. Both conserved end residues are part of each CDR3. A D gene is named only where the DNA matches it firmly. Clone size is stated in some rows and not others, as once, few, many or a class when expanded.

J: TRBJ1-4
D: .
V: TRBV3-1/TRBV3-2
size: .
DNA: TGTGCCAGCAGCCAAGCCGACTCGGGGGGAGGGGAAAAACTGTTTTTT
CDR3: CASSQADSGGGEKLFF

J: TRBJ1-2
D: .
V: TRBV29-1
size: .
DNA: TGCAGCGTGAGGGCGGGAGGGAGTCTTAACTATGGCTACACCTTC
CDR3: CSVRAGGSLNYGYTF

J: TRBJ2-7
D: TRBD2
V: TRBV25-1
size: few
DNA: TGTGCCAGCCAGAAAGCGGGGGCCGCCTACGAGCAGTACTTC
CDR3: CASQKAGAAYEQYF

J: TRBJ1-1
D: .
V: TRBV9
size: .
DNA: TGTGCCAGCAGCGTGCACCCAGGGGTGGACACTGAAGCTTTCTTT
CDR3: CASSVHPGVDTEAFF

J: TRBJ2-7
D: .
V: TRBV12-3/TRBV12-4
size: .
DNA: TGTGCCAGCAGTTTCCAGGACGAGCAGTACTTC
CDR3: CASSFQDEQYF

J: TRBJ1-2
D: .
V: TRBV6-5
size: .
DNA: TGTGCCAGCGGGGGGGACCTCAACCATGGCTACACCTTC
CDR3: CASGGDLNHGYTF

J: TRBJ2-7
D: TRBD2
V: TRBV7-2
size: few
DNA: TGTGCCAGCAGCTTTCCCGGGACTAGGGCCCGCGAGCAGTACTTC
CDR3: CASSFPGTRAREQYF

J: TRBJ2-5
D: .
V: TRBV30
size: .
DNA: TGTGCCTGGAGTACTAGCTGGGAGACCCAGTACTTC
CDR3: CAWSTSWETQYF

J: TRBJ1-6
D: TRBD1
V: TRBV10-3
size: .
DNA: TGTGCCATCAGTTTCGACAGGGCTCATAATTCACCCCTCCACTTT
CDR3: CAISFDRAHNSPLHF

J: TRBJ2-1
D: TRBD2
V: TRBV29-1
size: .
DNA: TGCAGCGTTGAAGGCGGGGACTACCTGACTGAGCAGTTCTTC
CDR3: CSVEGGDYLTEQFF

J: TRBJ2-3
D: TRBD2
V: TRBV27
size: .
DNA: TGTGCCAGCAGCAACCGGACTAGCACTAGCACAGATACGCAGTATTTT
CDR3: CASSNRTSTSTDTQYF

J: TRBJ1-2
D: .
V: TRBV7-2
size: few
DNA: TGTGCCAGCAGCTTAGACTTTCGGCGGGGTGGCTACACCTTC
CDR3: CASSLDFRRGGYTF

J: TRBJ1-1
D: .
V: TRBV6-1
size: .
DNA: TGTGCCAGCAGGGAAGGACAGACGAACACTGAAGCTTTCTTT
CDR3: CASREGQTNTEAFF

J: TRBJ2-5
D: .
V: TRBV19
size: .
DNA: TGTGCCAGTGGTACCGGGACTCTGGGGGAGACCCAGTACTTC
CDR3: CASGTGTLGETQYF

J: TRBJ2-3
D: .
V: TRBV20-1
size: .
DNA: TGCAGTGCTAGTCCGGGACTTCGCACAGATACGCAGTATTTT
CDR3: CSASPGLRTDTQYF

J: TRBJ1-2
D: TRBD1
V: TRBV6-2/TRBV6-3
size: .
DNA: TGTGCCAGCAGTTTAACCGGGACAGGCTATGGCTACACCTTC
CDR3: CASSLTGTGYGYTF

J: TRBJ2-5
D: TRBD1
V: TRBV10-3
size: .
DNA: TGTGCCATCAGTGAGGTACAGGGGTGGGAGACCCAGTACTTC
CDR3: CAISEVQGWETQYF

J: TRBJ2-7
D: .
V: TRBV3-1/TRBV3-2
size: .
DNA: TGTGCCAGCAGCAACCCAGGGGGAGCGGGGGCCTACGAGCAGTACTTC
CDR3: CASSNPGGAGAYEQYF

J: TRBJ2-5
D: .
V: TRBV19
size: .
DNA: TGTGCCAGTAGTAACTCGCGGGGTCAAGAGACCCAGTACTTC
CDR3: CASSNSRGQETQYF

J: TRBJ1-2
D: TRBD1
V: TRBV5-4
size: .
DNA: TGTGCCAGCAGCAACAGGGGGCCGTATGGCTACACCTTC
CDR3: CASSNRGPYGYTF

J: TRBJ1-2
D: TRBD1
V: TRBV7-2
size: .
DNA: TGTGCCAGCAGTTCCCACGCGGGACAGGGGAGGTATGGCTACACCTTC
CDR3: CASSSHAGQGRYGYTF

J: TRBJ2-1
D: TRBD2
V: TRBV5-1
size: .
DNA: TGCGCCAGCAGTCCCTTTGCGGGGGAATCCTACAATGAGCAGTTCTTC
CDR3: CASSPFAGESYNEQFF

J: TRBJ2-2
D: TRBD2
V: TRBV11-3
size: .
DNA: TGTGCCAGCAGCTCAATCCTCTTTACCGGGACTAGCGGCAGCACCGGGGAGCTGTTTTTT
CDR3: CASSSILFTGTSGSTGELFF

J: TRBJ1-1
D: .
V: TRBV18
size: .
DNA: TGTGCCAGCTCACCATCTACGGGTCTCCGTACTGAAGCTTTCTTT
CDR3: CASSPSTGLRTEAFF

J: TRBJ2-7
D: .
V: TRBV20-1
size: .
DNA: TGCAGTGCTTTGACAGTCTACGAGCAGTACTTC
CDR3: CSALTVYEQYF

J: TRBJ1-4
D: .
V: TRBV11-2
size: .
DNA: TGTGCCAGCAGCTCAGACGCGGAAAAACTGTTTTTT
CDR3: CASSSDAEKLFF

J: TRBJ1-1
D: .
V: TRBV6-5
size: .
DNA: TGTGCCAGCTCCAGGGAGAACACTGAAGCTTTCTTT
CDR3: CASSRENTEAFF

J: TRBJ2-5
D: .
V: TRBV19
size: once
DNA: TGTGCCAGTAGCCCCTCCTTAAACAGGGACGGGTGGGAGACCCAGTACTTC
CDR3: CASSPSLNRDGWETQYF

J: TRBJ2-3
D: .
V: TRBV21-1
size: .
DNA: TGTGCCAGCAGCAAAGCTGGGCAGGGGGGAAGCACAGATACGCAGTATTTT
CDR3: CASSKAGQGGSTDTQYF

J: TRBJ1-6
D: TRBD1
V: TRBV29-1
size: .
DNA: TGCAGCGCTGGGACAGGAAATTCACCCCTCCACTTT
CDR3: CSAGTGNSPLHF

J: TRBJ1-1
D: TRBD1
V: TRBV5-5
size: .
DNA: TGTGCCAGCAGCTCCCTGACAGGGTATGGTGAAGCTTTCTTT
CDR3: CASSSLTGYGEAFF

J: TRBJ1-3
D: .
V: TRBV7-2
size: .
DNA: TGTGCCAGCAGCTTTTCGGGACTCCACTCTGGAAACACCATATATTTT
CDR3: CASSFSGLHSGNTIYF

J: TRBJ1-5
D: .
V: TRBV19
size: many
DNA: TGTGCCAGTAGTATGAGGTTAAGGAATCAGCCCCAGCATTTT
CDR3: CASSMRLRNQPQHF

J: TRBJ1-3
D: .
V: TRBV9
size: once
DNA: TGTGCCAGCAGCGTATATGAGGGTGGAATCTCTGGAAACACCATATATTTT
CDR3: CASSVYEGGISGNTIYF

J: TRBJ2-7
D: TRBD1
V: TRBV11-3
size: .
DNA: TGTGCCAGCAGCACACAGGGACAGGCGGGGGAGCAGTACTTC
CDR3: CASSTQGQAGEQYF

J: TRBJ2-1
D: .
V: TRBV7-2
size: .
DNA: TGTGCCAGCAGCTTAGCCTCGGCTAGTGGAGAGCAGTTCTTC
CDR3: CASSLASASGEQFF

J: TRBJ2-5
D: .
V: TRBV11-3
size: .
DNA: TGTGCCAGCAGCTTGGACTACCAAGAGACCCAGTACTTC
CDR3: CASSLDYQETQYF

J: TRBJ1-2
D: .
V: TRBV6-5
size: .
DNA: TGTGCCAGCAGTTACGGGGCAGTTAACTATGGCTACACCTTC
CDR3: CASSYGAVNYGYTF

J: TRBJ1-2
D: .
V: TRBV19
size: .
DNA: TGTGCCAGTTTTTCAGACTATAGGACGCATGGCTACACCTTC
CDR3: CASFSDYRTHGYTF

J: TRBJ1-6
D: .
V: TRBV5-1
size: .
DNA: TGCGCCAGCAGCTTGGGCGGGCAAAGCTCCTATAATTCACCCCTCCACTTT
CDR3: CASSLGGQSSYNSPLHF

J: TRBJ1-2
D: .
V: TRBV5-4
size: .
DNA: TGTGCCAGCAGCTTGATGGGGGCCGGTAACTATGGCTACACCTTC
CDR3: CASSLMGAGNYGYTF

J: TRBJ2-5
D: .
V: TRBV27
size: once
DNA: TGTGCCAGCAGTTATAACGTAGGCGGGGAGACCCAGTACTTC
CDR3: CASSYNVGGETQYF

J: TRBJ1-5
D: TRBD1
V: TRBV6-5
size: .
DNA: TGTGCCAGCAGTACAGCGGGGACAGGGACTCAGCCCCAGCATTTT
CDR3: CASSTAGTGTQPQHF

J: TRBJ2-7
D: TRBD1
V: TRBV7-9
size: few
DNA: TGTGCCAGCAGCTTAGCCCGGGACAGGGACGCCTACGAGCAGTACTTC
CDR3: CASSLARDRDAYEQYF

J: TRBJ2-6
D: TRBD1
V: TRBV7-2
size: .
DNA: TGTGCCAGCAGCTTAAAGGGGGCGACTGGGGCCAACGTCCTGACTTTC
CDR3: CASSLKGATGANVLTF

J: TRBJ2-7
D: .
V: TRBV4-3
size: .
DNA: TGCGCCAGCAGCCGGAACGTACAGGGCTACGAGCAGTACTTC
CDR3: CASSRNVQGYEQYF

J: TRBJ1-2
D: TRBD1
V: TRBV4-3
size: .
DNA: TGCGCCAGCAGCCAAGAATATAGGCAGGGGGCTCGTGGCTACACCTTC
CDR3: CASSQEYRQGARGYTF

J: TRBJ1-1
D: TRBD1
V: TRBV5-1
size: few
DNA: TGCGCCAGCACCTGGGGACAGGGAGAAACTGAAGCTTTCTTT
CDR3: CASTWGQGETEAFF